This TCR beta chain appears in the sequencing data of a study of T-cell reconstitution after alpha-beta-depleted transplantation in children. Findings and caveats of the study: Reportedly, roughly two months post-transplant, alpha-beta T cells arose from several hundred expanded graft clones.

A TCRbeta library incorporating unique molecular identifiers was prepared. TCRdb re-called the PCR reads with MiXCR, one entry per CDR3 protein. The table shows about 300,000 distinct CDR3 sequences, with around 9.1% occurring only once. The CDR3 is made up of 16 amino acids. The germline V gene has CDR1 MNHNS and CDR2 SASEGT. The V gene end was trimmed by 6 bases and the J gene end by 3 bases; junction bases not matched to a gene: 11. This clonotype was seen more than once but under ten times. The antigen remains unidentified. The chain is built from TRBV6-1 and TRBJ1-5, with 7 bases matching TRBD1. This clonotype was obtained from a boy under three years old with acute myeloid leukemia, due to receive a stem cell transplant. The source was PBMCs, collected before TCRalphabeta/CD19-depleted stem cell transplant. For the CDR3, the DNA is TGTGCCAGCAGCCCTCGGACAGGAGGGATCAATCAGCCCCAGCATTTT. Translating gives CASSPRTGGINQPQHF.